Listed here are 26 T cell receptor beta chains from one sample, sequenced in a study of T cell responses to AZD1222 COVID-19 vaccine. Here immunoSEQ multiplex PCR was the method, and the copy in TCRdb shows in-frame clones only, minus some. The sample yields about 120,000 clones, 75% to 95% seen once. Source: peripheral blood, taken on day 0 of AZD1222 vaccination. The receptors derive from an adult in good health.

The J gene is TRBJ1-2, the V gene TRBV23-1, with 7 bases fitting TRBD1. TRBV23-1 is an ORF, and what it does is uncertain. Germline trimming cut 3 bases from V and 0 bases from J; bases unmatched to any gene: 10. The CDR3 consists of 17 residues. Written as DNA, the CDR3 is TGCGCCAGCAGTCAGGGGGGGACAGAACTACCTAACTATGGCTACACCTTC. Translated, it gives CASSQGGTELPNYGYTF.

V gene TRBV5-8 combines with J gene TRBJ2-5, with D uncertain. The germline V gene has CDR1 SGHTS and CDR2 YDEGEE. This CDR3 has 10 amino acids. V gave up 0 bases and J gave up 6 bases, with 0 bases separating them. The CDR3 DNA is TGTGCCAGCAGCTTGGAGACCCAGTACTTC. Residues: CASSLETQYF.

The chain joins TRBV28 to TRBJ2-5; 10 positions agree with TRBD1. The CDR3 has 16 amino acids. V lost 6 bases to trimming and J lost 3 bases; unmatched junction nucleotides: 10. From germline, CDR1 is MDHEN and CDR2 SYDVKM. CDR3 nucleotide sequence: TGTGCCAGCAGCCGCACCGGGACAGGGGTAGAAGAGACCCAGTACTTC. Translated, it gives CASSRTGTGVEETQYF.

V gene TRBV7-9 combines with J gene TRBJ2-7; no firm D call. CDR3 size: 15 residues. V lost 5 bases and J lost 5, with 19 bases in between. The V gene's germline CDR1 is SEHNR and CDR2 FQNEAQ (reference sequence). The CDR3 DNA is TGTGCCAGCAGCCACCCAATGAACGAGTTGGACGAGCAGTACTTC. Amino acid sequence: CASSHPMNELDEQYF. Complete variable domain (other parts from reference TRBV7-9 and TRBJ2-7): DTGVSQNPRHKITKRGQNVTFRCDPISEHNRLYWYRQTLGQGPEFLTYFQNEAQLEKSRLLSDRFSAERPKGSFSTLEIQRTEQGDSAMYLCASSHPMNELDEQYFGPGTRLTVT.

This sequence joins TRBV5-4 and TRBJ1-6; TRBD1 matches 11 bases. Trimming cost V 1 base and J 10 bases; bases outside gene matches: 7. The CDR3 contains 16 residues. CDR1 and CDR2 (germline): SGHNT, YYREEE (reference sequence). The CDR3 DNA reads TGTGCCAGCAGCTTGAATAGGGGACAGGGGGACTCACCCCTCCACTTT. Amino acid sequence: CASSLNRGQGDSPLHF.

This clone was recorded only once. The rearrangement links TRBV7-2 to TRBJ1-4; 7 bases are a match to TRBD1. After removal of 5 bases from V and 7 bases from J, the junction contained 13 bases not matched to a gene. This CDR3 comprises 16 residues. The germline V gene encodes CDR1 SGHTA and CDR2 FQGNSA. CDR3 DNA sequence: TGTGCCAGCAGCACCCCGACAGGGCTCGGGCCTGAAAAACTGTTTTTT. This translates into CASSTPTGLGPEKLFF.

This clone was seen a single time. This chain joins TRBV2 and TRBJ1-6; no clear D gene. This CDR3 has 13 amino acids. With 3 bases removed from V and 8 bases from J, the gap between germline ends came to 8 bases. CDR1 is SNHLY, CDR2 FYNNEI, per germline. As DNA, the CDR3 is TGTGCCAGCAGTGAGGAGGGCGATTCACCCCTCCACTTT. Amino acids: CASSEEGDSPLHF.

The chain links TRBV27 to TRBJ2-4; the match to TRBD1 covers 9 bases. The germline gives CDR1 MNHEY, CDR2 SMNVEV (reference sequence). This CDR3 has 13 residues. V trimming: 9 bases; J trimming: 16 bases; junction bases outside the gene matches: 16. Written as DNA, the CDR3 is TGTGCCAGAGGGGGACAGGGTCCTGAGGTGATTTACTTC. Its protein product is CARGGQGPEVIYF.

The chain has TRBV9 and TRBJ2-7; tentatively, D is TRBD2 (5 bases). Per germline, CDR1 SGDLS and CDR2 YYNGEE. Trimming took 7 bases from V and 3 from J, leaving 14 bases between them. CDR3 size: 13 residues. CDR3 protein: CASSNGVGYEQYF. The CDR3 DNA follows: TGTGCCAGCTCAAACGGGGTAGGCTACGAGCAGTACTTC.

The chain recombines TRBV12-3 or TRBV12-4 with TRBJ1-2; D is perhaps TRBD1 (6 bases). With 5 bases removed from V and 5 bases from J, the gap between germline ends came to 12 bases. The CDR3 spans 13 residues. CDR3 bases: TGTGCCAGCAGTACCCCGGGGGCATATGGCTACACCTTC. Protein sequence: CASSTPGAYGYTF.

This chain uses TRBV6-4 with TRBJ1-1; no clear D. Germline V gene lookup returns CDR1 MRHNA and CDR2 SNTAGT. The CDR3 is 13 amino acids. With 0 bases removed from V and 4 bases from J, the gap between germline ends came to 6 bases. The CDR3 region is CASSDSETTEAFF. CDR3 sequence (DNA): TGTGCCAGCAGTGACTCGGAAACCACTGAAGCTTTCTTT.

V gene TRBV4-3 combines with J gene TRBJ2-1; 7 nucleotides align to TRBD2. The V gene's germline CDR1 is LGHNA and CDR2 YSLEER. The CDR3 is 16 residues long. V lost 4 bases to trimming and J lost 5 bases; unmatched junction nucleotides: 11. This CDR3 is CASSRVVGGGNNEQFF. The CDR3 DNA follows: TGCGCCAGCAGCCGAGTTGTGGGGGGAGGGAACAATGAGCAGTTCTTC.

This chain connects TRBV6-5 to TRBJ2-1; D is tentatively TRBD1 or TRBD2 (7 bases each). CDR1 is MNHEY, CDR2 SVGAGI, per germline. The V and J ends lost 11 bases and 4 bases respectively, with 21 bases between them. The CDR3 has 15 amino acids. The CDR3: CACGAQGGVYNEQFF. Written as DNA, the CDR3 is TGTGCCTGTGGGGCTCAGGGGGGGGTTTACAATGAGCAGTTCTTC.

As regards this clone: One junction end does not reproduce the germline sequence, and a read error may be involved. This chain uses TRBV27 with TRBJ1-2, with a weak D call TRBD1 (6 bases). The CDR3 contains 13 residues. CDR1 and CDR2 from the germline V gene are MNHEY and SMNVEV (reference sequence). The DNA for the CDR3 is TGTGCCAGCAGTTTATTCGCGGACAGAATTCCCCTCTTC. Encoded protein: CASSLFADRIPLF.

The chain combines TRBV4-2 with TRBJ2-1; no reliable D call. Germline V gene data show CDR1 as LGHNA and CDR2 as YNFKEQ. This CDR3 region has 13 residues. The germline V and J ends were trimmed by 0 bases and 10 bases, with 10 bases remaining between them. The chain's CDR3 is CASSQDPLGEQFF. CDR3 sequence (DNA): TGTGCCAGCAGCCAAGATCCTCTCGGAGAGCAGTTCTTC.

The chain recombines TRBV5-1 with TRBJ2-1; either TRBD1 or TRBD2 may supply D (5 bases each). Germline values: CDR1 SGHRS, CDR2 YFSETQ. The CDR3 is 14 residues long. V lost 5 bases and J lost 5, with 14 bases in between. DNA for the CDR3: TGCGCCAGCAGGGCTTGGGACGGCAACAATGAGCAGTTCTTC. Its translation: CASRAWDGNNEQFF.

CDR3 amino acids: CASSQEIHSRFGYTF. As DNA, the CDR3 is TGCGCCAGCAGCCAAGAAATCCACAGTAGATTTGGCTACACCTTC. The chain uses TRBV4-3 and TRBJ1-2; D is uncertain. The CDR3 spans 15 residues. Looked up from germline, CDR1 is LGHNA and CDR2 is YSLEER. Deletions cut 0 bases from V and 7 bases from J, with 15 bases between.

The chain carries TRBV6-1 and TRBJ1-1; possibly TRBD1 for D (6 bases). Germline values: CDR1 MNHNS, CDR2 SASEGT. The length of the CDR3 is 14 residues. Trimming removed 4 bases at V and 8 bases at J, with 17 bases between. CDR3 in DNA: TGTGCCAGCAGTGTAGCCTCAGGGGCGTCCGAAGCTTTCTTT. Amino acids: CASSVASGASEAFF.

The chain employs TRBV7-2 and TRBJ1-3, with D hard to call. V was shortened by 6 bases and J by 3 bases, with 12 bases between the two germline ends. The CDR3 consists of 14 residues. CDR1 is SGHTA, CDR2 FQGNSA, per germline. DNA for the CDR3: TGTGCCAGCAGTCGCGGGTTGTTTGGAAACACCATATATTTT. This gives the protein CASSRGLFGNTIYF.

The gene calls are TRBV7-2 and TRBJ2-1; possibly TRBD2 for D (5 bases). CDR1 is SGHTA and CDR2 is FQGNSA in the germline V gene. This CDR3 has 14 residues. V shed 5 bases and J shed 4 bases, with 12 bases lying between them. The DNA of the CDR3 is TGTGCCAGCAGCCTAGTACGAGGGTACAATGAGCAGTTCTTC. Its protein product is CASSLVRGYNEQFF.

The chain employs TRBV5-5 and TRBJ2-7; tentative D call: TRBD1 (6 bases). CDR3 length: 13 residues. V was clipped by 4 bases and J by 6 bases, with 14 bases between them. In germline, CDR1 is SGHKS, CDR2 YYEKEE (reference sequence). The CDR3 is CASSPQGTTEQYF. CDR3 DNA sequence: TGTGCCAGCAGCCCCCAGGGGACGACCGAGCAGTACTTC.

The chain employs TRBV19 and TRBJ1-6; tentative D call: TRBD1 (6 bases). The CDR3 is made up of 14 amino acids. V lost 2 bases, J lost 9 bases, and 11 bases lay in between. Germline V CDR1 and CDR2: LNHDA, SQIVND (reference sequence). The chain's CDR3 is CASSINQGSSPLHF. The CDR3, as DNA: TGTGCCAGTAGTATAAATCAGGGGAGTTCACCCCTCCACTTT.

The rearrangement joins TRBV9 to TRBJ1-5, with TRBD1 matching 9 bases. The CDR3 extends over 15 amino acids. Germline V gene sequence: CDR1 SGDLS, CDR2 YYNGEE. The J segment lost 6 bases and the V segment lost 2 bases, leaving 6 bases of the junction unmatched. The CDR3 protein is CASSVGTGSSQPQHF. The CDR3 region has the DNA TGTGCCAGCAGCGTCGGGACAGGGAGTAGTCAGCCCCAGCATTTT. The full variable domain, with the rest looked up from reference TRBV9 and TRBJ1-5, is DSGVTQTPKHLITATGQRVTLRCSPRSGDLSVYWYQQSLDQGLQFLIQYYNGEERAKGNILERFSAQQFPDLHSELNLSSLELGDSALYFCASSVGTGSSQPQHFGDGTRLSIL.

The chain carries TRBV28 and TRBJ1-3; D is undetermined. This CDR3 comprises 15 residues. Germline V CDR1 and CDR2: MDHEN, SYDVKM. Trimming removed 6 bases at V and 1 base at J, with 13 bases between. The CDR3 is CASSLGPPSGNTIYF. Written as DNA, the CDR3 is TGTGCCAGCAGCCTCGGACCCCCTTCTGGAAACACCATATATTTT.

The gene calls are TRBV3-1 (or the pseudogene TRBV3-2) and TRBJ2-3; tentative D call: TRBD2 (6 bases). The CDR3 loop spans 16 amino acids. The germline CDR1 and CDR2 sequences are LGHDT and YNNKEL (reference sequence). Trimming pared 4 bases from V and 5 bases from J, leaving 19 bases between. DNA of the CDR3: TGTGCCAGCAGCCTTAGGGCTAGCGAGAGGCGAGATACGCAGTATTTT. As protein: CASSLRASERRDTQYF.

The genes are TRBV27 and TRBJ1-2, with TRBD1 matching over 7 bases. The CDR3 has 15 amino acids. V was pared by 5 bases and J by 4 bases, with 10 bases of the junction left unmatched. In germline, CDR1 is MNHEY, CDR2 SMNVEV (reference sequence). The CDR3 DNA follows: TGTGCCAGCAGTCTAAGAAGGGGGCCGTCCTATGGCTACACCTTC. Protein: CASSLRRGPSYGYTF.